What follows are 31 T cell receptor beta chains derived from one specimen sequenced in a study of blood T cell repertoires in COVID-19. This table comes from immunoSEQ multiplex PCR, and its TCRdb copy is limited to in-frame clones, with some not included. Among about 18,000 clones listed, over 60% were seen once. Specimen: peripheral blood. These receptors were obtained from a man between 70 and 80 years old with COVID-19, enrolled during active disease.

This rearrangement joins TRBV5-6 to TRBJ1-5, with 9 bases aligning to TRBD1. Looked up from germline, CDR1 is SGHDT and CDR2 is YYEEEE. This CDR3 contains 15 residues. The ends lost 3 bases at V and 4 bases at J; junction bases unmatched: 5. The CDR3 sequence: CASSSSGTGNQPQHF. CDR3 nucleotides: TGTGCCAGCAGCTCGTCCGGGACAGGGAATCAGCCCCAGCATTTT.

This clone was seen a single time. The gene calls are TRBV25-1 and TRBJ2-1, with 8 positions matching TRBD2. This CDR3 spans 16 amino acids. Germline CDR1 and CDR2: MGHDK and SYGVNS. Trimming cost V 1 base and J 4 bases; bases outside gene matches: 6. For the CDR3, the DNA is TGTGCCAGCAGTGAATTGTCTAGCGGGTCTTACAATGAGCAGTTCTTC. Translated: CASSELSSGSYNEQFF.

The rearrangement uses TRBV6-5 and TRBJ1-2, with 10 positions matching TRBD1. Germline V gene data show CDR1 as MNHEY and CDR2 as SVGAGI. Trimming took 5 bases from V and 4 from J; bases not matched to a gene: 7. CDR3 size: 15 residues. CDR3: CASSHRTGGFYGYTF. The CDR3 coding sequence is TGTGCCAGCAGTCACAGGACAGGGGGGTTCTATGGCTACACCTTC.

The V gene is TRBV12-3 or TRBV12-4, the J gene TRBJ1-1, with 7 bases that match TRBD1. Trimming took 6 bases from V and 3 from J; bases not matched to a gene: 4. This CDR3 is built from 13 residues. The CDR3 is CASSGTAYTEAFF. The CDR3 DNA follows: TGTGCCAGCAGCGGGACAGCTTACACTGAAGCTTTCTTT.

The CDR3 DNA sequence: TGCGCCAGCAGCCAAGTCGGAGTCCGTTACAATGAGCAGTTCTTC. This gives the protein CASSQVGVRYNEQFF. The rearrangement joins TRBV4-1 to TRBJ2-1; no firm D call. This CDR3 contains 15 residues. V was clipped by 1 base and J by 4 bases, with 11 bases between them. Germline V gives CDR1 MGHRA, CDR2 YSYEKL.

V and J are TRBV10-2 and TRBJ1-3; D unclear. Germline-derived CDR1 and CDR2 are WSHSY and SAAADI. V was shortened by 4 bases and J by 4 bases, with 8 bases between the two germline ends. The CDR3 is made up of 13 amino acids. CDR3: CASSGPTGNTIYF. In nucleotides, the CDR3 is TGCGCCAGCAGTGGGCCAACCGGAAACACCATATATTTT.

In DNA form, the CDR3 reads TGTGCCAGCAGCTTAAGGGCCAGGCGGGAGAACCCGAACACCGGGGAGCTGTTTTTT. Amino acid sequence: CASSLRARRENPNTGELFF. The J gene is TRBJ2-2, the V gene TRBV7-9; TRBD2 matches at 7 bases. This CDR3 is 19 amino acids long. Germline CDR1 and CDR2: SEHNR and FQNEAQ (reference sequence). V was pared by 2 bases and J by 0 bases, with 12 bases of the junction left unmatched.

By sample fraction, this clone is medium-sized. CDR3 sequence reads: CASSQDSGGRTEAFF. CDR3 sequence (DNA): TGTGCCAGCAGCCAAGATTCGGGGGGACGAACTGAAGCTTTCTTT. The chain carries TRBV14 and TRBJ1-1; D may be TRBD1 (5 bases). This CDR3 comprises 15 residues. V was pared by 0 bases and J by 5 bases, with 13 bases between. Germline CDR1 SGHDN, CDR2 FVKESK. Complete variable domain (other parts from reference TRBV14 and TRBJ1-1): EAGVTQFPSHSVIEKGQTVTLRCDPISGHDNLYWYRRVMGKEIKFLLHFVKESKQDESGMPNNRFLAERTGGTYSTLKVQPAELEDSGVYFCASSQDSGGRTEAFFGQGTRLTVV.

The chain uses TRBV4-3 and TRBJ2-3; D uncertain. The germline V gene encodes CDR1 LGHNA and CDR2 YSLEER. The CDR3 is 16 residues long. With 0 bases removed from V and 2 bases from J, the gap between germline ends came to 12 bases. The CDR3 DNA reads TGCGCCAGCAGCCAAGATCGCACTTTCGCCACAGATACGCAGTATTTT. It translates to CASSQDRTFATDTQYF.

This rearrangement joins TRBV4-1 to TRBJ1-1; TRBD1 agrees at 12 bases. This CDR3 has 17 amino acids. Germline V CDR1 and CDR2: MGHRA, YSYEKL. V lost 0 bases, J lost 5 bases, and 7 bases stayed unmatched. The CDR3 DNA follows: TGCGCCAGCAGCCAAGACCGGGACAGGGGGCTTGAAACTGAAGCTTTCTTT. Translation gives CASSQDRDRGLETEAFF.

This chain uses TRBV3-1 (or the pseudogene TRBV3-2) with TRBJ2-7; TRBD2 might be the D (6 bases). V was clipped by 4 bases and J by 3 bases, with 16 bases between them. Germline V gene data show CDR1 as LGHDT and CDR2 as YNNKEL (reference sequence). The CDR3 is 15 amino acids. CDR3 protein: CASSPIVGGNYEQYF. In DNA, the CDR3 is TGTGCCAGCAGCCCTATTGTGGGAGGAAACTACGAGCAGTACTTC.

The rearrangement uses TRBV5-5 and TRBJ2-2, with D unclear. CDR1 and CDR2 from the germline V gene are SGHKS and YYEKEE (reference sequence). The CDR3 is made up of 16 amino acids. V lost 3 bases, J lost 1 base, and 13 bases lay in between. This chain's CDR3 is CASSWPMALNTGELFF. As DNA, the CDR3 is TGTGCCAGCAGCTGGCCGATGGCTCTGAACACCGGGGAGCTGTTTTTT. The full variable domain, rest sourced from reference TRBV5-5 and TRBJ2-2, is DAGVTQSPTHLIKTRGQQVTLRCSPISGHKSVSWYQQVLGQGPQFIFQYYEKEERGRGNFPDRFSARQFPNYSSELNVNALLLGDSALYLCASSWPMALNTGELFFGEGSRLTVL.

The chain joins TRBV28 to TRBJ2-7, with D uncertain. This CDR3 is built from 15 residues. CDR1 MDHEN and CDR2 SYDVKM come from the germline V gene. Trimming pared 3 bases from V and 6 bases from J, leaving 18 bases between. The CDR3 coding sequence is TGTGCCAGCAGTTTGGCCGGGTCCGAAAGCCGCGAGCAGTACTTC. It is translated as CASSLAGSESREQYF.

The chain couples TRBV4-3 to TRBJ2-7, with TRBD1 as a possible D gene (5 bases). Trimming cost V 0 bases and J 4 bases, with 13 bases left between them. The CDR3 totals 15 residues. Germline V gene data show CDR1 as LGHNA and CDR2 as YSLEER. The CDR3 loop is CASSQDSAGRYEQYF. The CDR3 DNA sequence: TGCGCCAGCAGCCAAGATTCGGCAGGGCGGTACGAGCAGTACTTC.

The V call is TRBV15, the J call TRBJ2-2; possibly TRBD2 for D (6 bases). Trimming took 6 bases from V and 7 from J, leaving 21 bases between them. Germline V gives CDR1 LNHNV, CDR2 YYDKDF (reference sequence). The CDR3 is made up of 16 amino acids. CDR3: CATSQFVGLLFGELFF. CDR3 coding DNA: TGTGCCACCAGTCAGTTTGTGGGACTCCTTTTCGGGGAGCTGTTTTTT. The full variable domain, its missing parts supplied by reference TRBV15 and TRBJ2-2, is DAMVIQNPRYQVTQFGKPVTLSCSQTLNHNVMYWYQQKSSQAPKLLFHYYDKDFNNEADTPDNFQSRRPNTSFCFLDIRSPGLGDTAMYLCATSQFVGLLFGELFFGEGSRLTVL.

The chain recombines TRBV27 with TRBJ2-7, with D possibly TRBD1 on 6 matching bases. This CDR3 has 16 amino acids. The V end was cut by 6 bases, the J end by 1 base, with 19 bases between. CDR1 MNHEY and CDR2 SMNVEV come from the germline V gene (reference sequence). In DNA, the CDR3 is TGTGCCAGCAGGAACCAAAGGACAGCTGGATCCTACGAGCAGTACTTC. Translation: CASRNQRTAGSYEQYF.

DNA for the CDR3: TGCGCCAGCAGCCAAGGGTATCAAAAGGAGCTGTTTTTT. Its protein is CASSQGYQKELFF. The chain carries TRBV4-1 and TRBJ1-4; D gene uncertain. The last part of the DNA fits TRBJ2-2 better; the J call may be wrong. The CDR3 is 13 residues long. CDR1 is MGHRA, CDR2 YSYEKL, per germline.

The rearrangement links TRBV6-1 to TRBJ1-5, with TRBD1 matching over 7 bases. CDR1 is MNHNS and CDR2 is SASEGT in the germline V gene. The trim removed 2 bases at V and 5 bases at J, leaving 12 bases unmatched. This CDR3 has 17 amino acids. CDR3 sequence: CASSEKGAGPFDQPQHF. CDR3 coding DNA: TGTGCCAGCAGTGAAAAGGGGGCAGGACCCTTTGATCAGCCCCAGCATTTT.

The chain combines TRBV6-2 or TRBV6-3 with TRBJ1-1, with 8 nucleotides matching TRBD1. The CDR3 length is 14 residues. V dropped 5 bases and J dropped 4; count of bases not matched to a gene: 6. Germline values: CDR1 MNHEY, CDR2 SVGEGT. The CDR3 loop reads CASSPRQGSTEAFF. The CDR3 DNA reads TGTGCCAGCAGTCCCCGACAGGGGAGCACTGAAGCTTTCTTT.

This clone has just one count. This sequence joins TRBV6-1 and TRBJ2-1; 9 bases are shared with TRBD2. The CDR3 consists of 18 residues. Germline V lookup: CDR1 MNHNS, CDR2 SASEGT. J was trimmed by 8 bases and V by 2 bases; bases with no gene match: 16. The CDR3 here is CASSELRGGSGRADEQFF. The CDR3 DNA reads TGTGCCAGCAGTGAATTGAGGGGCGGTAGCGGGAGAGCGGATGAGCAGTTCTTC.

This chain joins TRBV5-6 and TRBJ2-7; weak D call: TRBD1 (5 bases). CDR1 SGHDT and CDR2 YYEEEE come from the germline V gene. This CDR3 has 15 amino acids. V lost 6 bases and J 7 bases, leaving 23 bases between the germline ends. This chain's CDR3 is CASTSRQRNVEEQYF. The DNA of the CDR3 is TGTGCCAGCACCTCACGACAGCGAAACGTAGAAGAGCAGTACTTC. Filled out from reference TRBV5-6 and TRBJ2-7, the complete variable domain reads DAGVTQSPTHLIKTRGQQVTLRCSPKSGHDTVSWYQQALGQGPQFIFQYYEEEERQRGNFPDRFSGHQFPNYSSELNVNALLLGDSALYLCASTSRQRNVEEQYFGPGTRLTVT.

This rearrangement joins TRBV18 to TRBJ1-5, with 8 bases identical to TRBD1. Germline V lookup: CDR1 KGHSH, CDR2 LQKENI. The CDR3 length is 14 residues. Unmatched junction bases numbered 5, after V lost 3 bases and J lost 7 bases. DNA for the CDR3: TGTGCCAGCTCACCGGAACAGGGGGACCAGCCCCAGCATTTT. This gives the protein CASSPEQGDQPQHF.

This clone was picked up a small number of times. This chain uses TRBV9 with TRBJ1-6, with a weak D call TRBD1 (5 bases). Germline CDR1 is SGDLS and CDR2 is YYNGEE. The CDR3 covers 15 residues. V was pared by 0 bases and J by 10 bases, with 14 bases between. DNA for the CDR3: TGTGCCAGCAGCGTAGAGTGGGGCTTCAAGTCACCCCTCCACTTT. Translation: CASSVEWGFKSPLHF.

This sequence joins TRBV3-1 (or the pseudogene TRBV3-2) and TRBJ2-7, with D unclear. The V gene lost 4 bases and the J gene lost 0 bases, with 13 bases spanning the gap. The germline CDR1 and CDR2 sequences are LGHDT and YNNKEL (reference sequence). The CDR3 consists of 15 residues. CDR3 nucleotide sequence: TGTGCCAGCAGCCTGTCACGACTGGTCTCCTACGAGCAGTACTTC. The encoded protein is CASSLSRLVSYEQYF.

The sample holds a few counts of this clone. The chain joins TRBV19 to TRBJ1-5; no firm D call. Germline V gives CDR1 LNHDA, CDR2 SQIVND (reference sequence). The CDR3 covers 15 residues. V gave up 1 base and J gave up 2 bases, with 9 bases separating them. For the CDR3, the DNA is TGTGCCAGTAGTATAGCCGCGTCGGGCAATCAGCCCCAGCATTTT. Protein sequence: CASSIAASGNQPQHF.

CDR3 sequence reads: CASSVAGTGGSYGYTF. In DNA form, the CDR3 reads TGTGCCAGCAGCGTAGCAGGGACAGGTGGGAGCTATGGCTACACCTTC. This chain uses TRBV9 with TRBJ1-2; 8 bases are a match to TRBD1. This CDR3 has 16 residues. J lost 4 bases, V lost 0 bases, and 8 bases had no gene match. Per germline, CDR1 SGDLS and CDR2 YYNGEE.

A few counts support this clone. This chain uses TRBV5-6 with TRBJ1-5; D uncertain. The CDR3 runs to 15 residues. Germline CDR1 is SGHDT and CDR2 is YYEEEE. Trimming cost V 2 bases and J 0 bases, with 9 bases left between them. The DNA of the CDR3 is TGTGCCAGCAGCTTATGGCAGGATAGCAATCAGCCCCAGCATTTT. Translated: CASSLWQDSNQPQHF. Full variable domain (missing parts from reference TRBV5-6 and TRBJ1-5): DAGVTQSPTHLIKTRGQQVTLRCSPKSGHDTVSWYQQALGQGPQFIFQYYEEEERQRGNFPDRFSGHQFPNYSSELNVNALLLGDSALYLCASSLWQDSNQPQHFGDGTRLSIL.

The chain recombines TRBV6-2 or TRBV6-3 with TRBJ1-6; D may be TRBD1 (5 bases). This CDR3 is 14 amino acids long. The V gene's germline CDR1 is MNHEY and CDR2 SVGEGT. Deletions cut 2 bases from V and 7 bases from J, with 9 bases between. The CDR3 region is CASSYQGGNSPLHF. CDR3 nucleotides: TGTGCCAGCAGTTACCAGGGTGGGAATTCACCCCTCCACTTT.

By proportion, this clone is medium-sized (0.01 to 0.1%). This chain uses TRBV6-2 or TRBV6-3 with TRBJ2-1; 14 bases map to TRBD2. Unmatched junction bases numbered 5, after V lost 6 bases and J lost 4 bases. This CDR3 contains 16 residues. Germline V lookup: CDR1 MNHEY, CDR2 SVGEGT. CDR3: CASRYRTSGGYNEQFF. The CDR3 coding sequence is TGTGCCAGCAGATACAGGACTAGCGGGGGGTACAATGAGCAGTTCTTC.

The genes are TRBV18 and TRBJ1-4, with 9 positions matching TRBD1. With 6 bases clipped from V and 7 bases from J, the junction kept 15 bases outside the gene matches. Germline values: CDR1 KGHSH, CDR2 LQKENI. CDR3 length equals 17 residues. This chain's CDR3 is CASSYTVPQGAGEKLFF. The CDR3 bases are TGTGCCAGCTCGTACACCGTGCCACAGGGGGCTGGTGAAAAACTGTTTTTT. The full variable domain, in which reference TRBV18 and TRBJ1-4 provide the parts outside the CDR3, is NAGVMQNPRHLVRRRGQEARLRCSPMKGHSHVYWYRQLPEEGLKFMVYLQKENIIDESGMPKERFSAEFPKEGPSILRIQQVVRGDSAAYFCASSYTVPQGAGEKLFFGSGTQLSVL.

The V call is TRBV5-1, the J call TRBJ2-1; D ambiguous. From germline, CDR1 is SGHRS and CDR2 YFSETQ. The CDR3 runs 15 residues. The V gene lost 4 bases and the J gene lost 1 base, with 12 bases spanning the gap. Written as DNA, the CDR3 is TGCGCCAGCAGCCCTGTGGCGGATTCCTACAATGAGCAGTTCTTC. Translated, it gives CASSPVADSYNEQFF.